The 26 T cell receptor beta chains given below trace back to one sample, sequenced in a study of regulatory T cells in long-lasting Graves disease. Documented time point: persistent/refractory GD, antithyroid drugs over 5 years with positive TRAb. RNA extracted from PBMCs served as the sequencing template. Building the TCR beta libraries relied on iRepertoire HTBI primers, and CDR3 regions underwent Arm-PCR. TCRdb re-called the multiplex PCR reads with MiXCR, one entry per CDR3 protein. Of over 300,000 distinct CDR3 sequences in the sample, about 20% were seen once. This specimen was peripheral blood mononuclear cells (PBMCs), taken when the disease was refractory, from a patient treated with antithyroid drugs. Receptors were obtained from a female donor with Graves disease.

This clonotype appeared many times. The chain combines TRBV12-3 or TRBV12-4 with TRBJ2-5; 7 bases align to TRBD2. There are 17 residues in the CDR3. V was pared by 1 base and J by 4 bases, with 12 bases of the junction left unmatched. CDR3 coding DNA: TGTGCCAGCAGTTTAGACCTCTTTTGGGGGGGACCAGAGACCCAGTACTTC. This encodes CASSLDLFWGGPETQYF.

In its sample, this clonotype was seen a few times. This chain uses TRBV30 with TRBJ1-5; maybe TRBD1 (6 bases). Germline V gene data show CDR1 as GTSNPN and CDR2 as SVGIG (reference sequence). This CDR3 contains 15 residues. V lost 3 bases and J lost 2, with 14 bases in between. DNA of the CDR3: TGTGCCTGGAGGGGAAAGGGGGGGCGCAATCAGCCCCAGCATTTT. Translated: CAWRGKGGRNQPQHF.

This clonotype appeared many times. This chain uses TRBV18 with TRBJ2-7; no firm D call. Germline CDR1 KGHSH, CDR2 LQKENI. V dropped 2 bases and J dropped 2 bases, with 7 bases sitting between them. The CDR3 is made up of 13 amino acids. The CDR3, as DNA: TGTGCCAGCTCACCAGGACGGGCCTACGAGCAGTACTTC. Protein: CASSPGRAYEQYF.

This clonotype occurred a few times. The J gene is TRBJ2-2, the V gene TRBV29-1; unclear D gene. V shed 7 bases and J shed 1 base, with 10 bases lying between them. From germline, CDR1 is SQVTM and CDR2 ANQGSEA. This CDR3 has 13 residues. DNA of the CDR3: TGCAGCGCAATGTGGGGGAACACCGGGGAGCTGTTTTTT. Translation gives CSAMWGNTGELFF.

This clonotype has at least ten counts. The DNA of the CDR3 is TGTGCCAGCAGCCTAGCGGCCAGGGGGCTGGGGAATCAGCCCCAGCATTTT. This gives the protein CASSLAARGLGNQPQHF. The rearrangement joins TRBV2 to TRBJ1-5; 8 bases fit TRBD1. V lost 6 bases and J lost 4; bases outside the gene matches: 14. This CDR3 is built from 17 residues. Per the germline V gene, CDR1 is SNHLY and CDR2 is FYNNEI.

This CDR3 reads CASSSRLAGATDTQYF. DNA for the CDR3: TGTGCCAGCAGTTCCCGACTAGCGGGAGCAACAGATACGCAGTATTTT. The chain employs TRBV11-2 and TRBJ2-3; TRBD2 agrees at 12 bases. The CDR3 sequence is 16 residues long. Per germline, CDR1 SGHAT and CDR2 FQNNGV. The V segment lost 6 bases and the J segment 3 bases; nucleotides outside the gene matches: 7.

The gene calls are TRBV28 and TRBJ2-1, with D hard to call. Trimming took off 7 bases at V and 5 bases at J, with 6 bases between the two ends. CDR1 and CDR2 from the germline V gene are MDHEN and SYDVKM. CDR3 length: 11 amino acids. The CDR3 bases are TGTGCCAGCAATAAGAACAATGAGCAGTTCTTC. This codes for CASNKNNEQFF. Full variable domain (remainder filled in from reference TRBV28 and TRBJ2-1): DVKVTQSSRYLVKRTGEKVFLECVQDMDHENMFWYRQDPGLGLRLIYFSYDVKMKEKGDIPEGYSVSREKKERFSLILESASTNQTSMYLCASNKNNEQFFGPGTRLTVL.

As concerns this clonotype: This may be a read error, as it is one base from a much larger clone. The rearrangement uses TRBV12-3 or TRBV12-4 and TRBJ1-1, with TRBD1 as a possible D gene (6 bases). Trimming removed 6 bases at V and 4 bases at J, with 18 bases between. The CDR3 is 15 residues long. The CDR3 region has the DNA TGTGCCAGCAGCCGTCCTACAGGGATGACCACTGAAGCTTTCTTT. This gives the protein CASSRPTGMTTEAFF.

V and J are TRBV6-2 or TRBV6-3 and TRBJ2-1; 12 bases agree with TRBD2. This CDR3 has 15 residues. V lost 2 bases, J lost 9 bases, and 5 bases stayed unmatched. Germline CDR1 MNHEY, CDR2 SVGEGT. In DNA, the CDR3 is TGTGCCAGCAGTTACACACTAGCGGGGGGAGGTGAGCAGTTCTTC. Amino acid sequence: CASSYTLAGGGEQFF.

This clonotype has more than one count but fewer than ten. J is TRBJ2-7 and V is TRBV24-1; the match to TRBD1 covers 8 bases. The CDR3 is 14 residues long. Germline CDR1 and CDR2: KGHDR and SFDVKD. J was trimmed by 2 bases and V by 4 bases; bases with no gene match: 3. Here the CDR3 DNA reads TGTGCCACCAGTGAAGGGACAGGTACCTACGAGCAGTACTTC. Protein: CATSEGTGTYEQYF.

This chain uses TRBV4-3 with TRBJ2-5; TRBD1 might be the D (6 bases). This CDR3 region has 14 residues. V gave up 0 bases and J gave up 4 bases, with 9 bases separating them. Germline V CDR1 and CDR2: LGHNA, YSLEER. The CDR3 coding sequence is TGCGCCAGCAGCCAAGATTCCAGGGGAGAGACCCAGTACTTC. Protein sequence: CASSQDSRGETQYF.

This clonotype has just a few counts. This sequence joins TRBV5-1 and TRBJ2-7; no definite D call. The germline CDR1 and CDR2 sequences are SGHRS and YFSETQ. With 4 bases removed from V and 9 bases from J, the gap between germline ends came to 14 bases. The length of the CDR3 is 12 residues. CDR3 coding DNA: TGCGCCAGCAGCGACCCAGGTTCGGGGCAGTACTTC. It specifies CASSDPGSGQYF.

The rearrangement joins TRBV19 to TRBJ1-6; 8 bases are a match to TRBD1. The CDR3 sequence is 16 residues long. V dropped 7 bases and J dropped 9; count of bases not matched to a gene: 14. The germline V gene has CDR1 LNHDA and CDR2 SQIVND (reference sequence). The CDR3 is CASTSRGRGPSSPLHF. Here the CDR3 DNA reads TGTGCCAGTACATCGAGGGGCAGGGGGCCTTCTTCACCCCTCCACTTT.

The chain uses TRBV4-1 and TRBJ1-4, with TRBD1 matching 7 bases. Germline loops: CDR1 MGHRA, CDR2 YSYEKL. The J segment lost 6 bases and the V segment lost 7 bases, leaving 14 bases of the junction unmatched. The CDR3 runs 16 residues. The CDR3, as DNA: TGCGCCAGCAACGAGCTGCCGACAGGGATTGATGAAAAACTGTTTTTT. Protein product: CASNELPTGIDEKLFF.

In this sample, this clonotype turned up many times. V usage is TRBV12-3 or TRBV12-4 and J usage is TRBJ2-7, with a possible D match to TRBD2 (5 bases). This CDR3 is 13 amino acids long. V lost 5 bases, J lost 3 bases, and 11 bases lay in between. The CDR3 bases are TGTGCCAGCAGTAAGGACTCCCTCTACGAGCAGTACTTC. Its translation: CASSKDSLYEQYF.

The V call is TRBV7-9, the J call TRBJ2-4; TRBD2 matches 7 bases. CDR1 and CDR2 (germline): SEHNR, FQNEAQ (reference sequence). This CDR3 is 12 amino acids long. The J segment lost 10 bases and the V segment lost 5 bases, leaving 5 bases of the junction unmatched. CDR3 nucleotide sequence: TGTGCCAGCAGCCCGGGGGGTCTTATTCAGTACTTC. Protein product: CASSPGGLIQYF.

The chain is built from TRBV12-3 or TRBV12-4 and TRBJ1-1, with D possibly TRBD1 on 5 matching bases. CDR3 size: 11 residues. V lost 3 bases and J lost 11, with 10 bases in between. CDR3 DNA sequence: TGTGCCAGCAGTTTCAGGGATCTGGCTTTCTTT. This codes for CASSFRDLAFF.

This clonotype was detected only a few times. The V and J genes are TRBV3-1 and TRBJ2-6, with unresolved D. Deletions cut 4 bases from V and 0 bases from J, with 10 bases between. The germline CDR1 and CDR2 sequences are LGHDT and YNNKEL (reference sequence). This CDR3 has 16 amino acids. The CDR3 spells CASSRGFSSGANVLTF. The CDR3 DNA follows: TGTGCCAGCAGCCGGGGTTTCTCCTCTGGGGCCAACGTCCTGACTTTC.

This clonotype was detected a few times. V and J are TRBV5-1 and TRBJ2-5, with D unresolved. Deletions cut 0 bases from V and 2 bases from J, with 8 bases between. CDR1 and CDR2 from the germline V gene are SGHRS and YFSETQ. The CDR3 runs to 14 residues. CDR3 in amino acids: CASSLVSDQETQYF. The CDR3 region has the DNA TGCGCCAGCAGCTTGGTTTCGGATCAAGAGACCCAGTACTTC.

This sequence joins TRBV3-1 and TRBJ1-4; possibly TRBD1 for D (5 bases). CDR3 length equals 15 residues. Germline V CDR1 and CDR2: LGHDT, YNNKEL (reference sequence). V gave up 3 bases and J gave up 0 bases, with 8 bases separating them. This CDR3 reads CASSQYRTTNEKLFF. The CDR3 DNA follows: TGTGCCAGCAGCCAGTACAGGACAACTAATGAAAAACTGTTTTTT.

V is TRBV7-3 and J is TRBJ1-6; D is possibly TRBD1 (5 bases). Germline values: CDR1 SGHTA, CDR2 FQGTGA. The CDR3 runs to 15 residues. Trimming removed 8 bases at V and 9 bases at J, with 20 bases between. CDR3 DNA: TGTGCCAGCTCCTTAACCGGGACGGAGGGTTCACCCCTCCACTTT. Protein sequence: CASSLTGTEGSPLHF. Looking up the rest from reference TRBV7-3 and TRBJ1-6 gives the full variable domain: GAGVSQTPSNKVTEKGKYVELRCDPISGHTALYWYRQSLGQGPEFLIYFQGTGAADDSGLPNDRFFAVRPEGSVSTLKIQRTERGDSAVYLCASSLTGTEGSPLHFGNGTRLTVT.

This rearrangement joins TRBV14 to TRBJ1-2; D is possibly TRBD1 (6 bases). V lost 5 bases and J 5 bases, leaving 15 bases between the germline ends. From germline, CDR1 is SGHDN and CDR2 FVKESK. The CDR3 extends over 14 amino acids. The DNA of the CDR3 is TGTGCCAGCAGCTTCGGGGGGGCGCGTTATGGCTACACCTTC. Translation gives CASSFGGARYGYTF. The full variable domain, completed using reference TRBV14 and TRBJ1-2, is EAGVTQFPSHSVIEKGQTVTLRCDPISGHDNLYWYRRVMGKEIKFLLHFVKESKQDESGMPNNRFLAERTGGTYSTLKVQPAELEDSGVYFCASSFGGARYGYTFGSGTRLTVV.

The V and J genes are TRBV10-3 and TRBJ1-6, with a possible D match to TRBD1 (6 bases). V gave up 5 bases and J gave up 9 bases, with 14 bases separating them. Germline lookup yields CDR1 ENHRY and CDR2 SYGVKD. The CDR3 has 14 residues. In DNA, the CDR3 is TGTGCCATCAGTCCGGGACAATCTACTTCACCCCTCCACTTT. It encodes CAISPGQSTSPLHF.

This clonotype was found many times. This chain joins TRBV27 and TRBJ1-5, with 7 nucleotides matching TRBD1. Germline V gene lookup returns CDR1 MNHEY and CDR2 SMNVEV (reference sequence). This CDR3 spans 18 amino acids. The J segment lost 4 bases and the V segment lost 3 bases, leaving 15 bases of the junction unmatched. CDR3 loop: CASSFAPGGGRRNQPQHF. In nucleotides, the CDR3 is TGTGCCAGCAGTTTTGCCCCCGGAGGGGGCCGGCGGAATCAGCCCCAGCATTTT.

In this sample, this clonotype turned up a few times. The rearrangement links TRBV2 to TRBJ2-1; D perhaps matches TRBD1 (5 bases). The V gene's germline CDR1 is SNHLY and CDR2 FYNNEI. This CDR3 contains 14 residues. The V and J ends lost 4 bases and 7 bases respectively, with 14 bases between them. CDR3: CASSVVQGDNEQFF. The CDR3 DNA reads TGTGCCAGCAGTGTTGTCCAAGGGGATAATGAGCAGTTCTTC.

This clonotype appeared many times. The rearrangement uses TRBV5-5 and TRBJ2-5; D is perhaps TRBD1 or TRBD2 (6 bases each). The CDR3 is made up of 16 amino acids. Trimming stripped 0 bases from V and 2 bases from J, with 14 bases between. Germline CDR1 and CDR2: SGHKS and YYEKEE (reference sequence). DNA for the CDR3: TGTGCCAGCAGCTTGGCCGGGGGCGGCGGACAAGAGACCCAGTACTTC. As protein: CASSLAGGGGQETQYF.